Shown below are 9 T cell receptor beta chains from a single sample sequenced in a study of T cell repertoires in cytomegalovirus infection. Using its own MiXCR run on the reads, TCRdb lists one record per CDR3 protein. The profile covers some 240,000 distinct CDR3 sequences, with over 15% appearing a single time and roughly half taken by the ten largest. The sequenced sample was CD8+ T cells from PBMCs. These receptors all stem from a human donor in good health (CMV status not recorded). Some clones in this sample may be carry-over from other donors' samples.

V usage is TRBV27 and J usage is TRBJ2-1, with TRBD1 matching over 7 bases. Germline V gives CDR1 MNHEY, CDR2 SMNVEV (reference sequence). The CDR3 covers 15 residues. Trimming took 5 bases from V and 0 from J; bases not matched to a gene: 4. This CDR3 is CASSVDRASYNEQFF. The CDR3 region has the DNA TGTGCCAGCAGTGTCGACAGGGCCTCCTACAATGAGCAGTTCTTC.

The rearrangement joins TRBV6-4 to TRBJ2-2; weak D call: TRBD1 (5 bases). Germline V gene lookup returns CDR1 MRHNA and CDR2 SNTAGT. Trimming removed 3 bases from V and 5 bases from J, with 16 bases in between. The CDR3 totals 16 residues. CDR3 amino acids: CASSESSTDLTGELFF. DNA of the CDR3: TGTGCCAGCAGTGAGTCGTCGACAGACCTTACCGGGGAGCTGTTTTTT.

This clonotype came up many times. V and J are TRBV7-3 and TRBJ1-1, with TRBD1 as a possible D gene (6 bases). There are 18 residues in the CDR3. V was cut by 1 base and J by 0 bases, with 18 bases left in between. Germline V gene lookup returns CDR1 SGHTA and CDR2 FQGTGA. This chain's CDR3 is CASSLNPPRQAMNTEAFF. The CDR3 DNA is TGTGCCAGCAGCTTAAACCCCCCGCGACAGGCTATGAACACTGAAGCTTTCTTT.

CDR3 loop: CSATPSGQSWDEQFF. In DNA, the CDR3 is TGCAGTGCTACACCCTCGGGACAGAGTTGGGATGAGCAGTTCTTC. The chain employs TRBV20-1 and TRBJ2-1; 7 bases align to TRBD1. After removal of 4 bases from V and 8 bases from J, the junction contained 14 bases not matched to a gene. The CDR3 runs to 15 residues. Germline-derived CDR1 and CDR2 are DFQATT and SNEGSKA (reference sequence).

This clonotype was counted ten times or more. The rearrangement joins TRBV2 to TRBJ1-1; no clear D gene. The V and J ends lost 7 bases and 1 base respectively, with 7 bases between them. CDR1 is SNHLY and CDR2 is FYNNEI in the germline V gene. The CDR3 extends over 12 amino acids. The CDR3 DNA reads TGTGCCAGCACCCTTAGGAACACTGAAGCTTTCTTT. Translation: CASTLRNTEAFF.

This clonotype was recorded many times. The genes are TRBV7-8 and TRBJ2-7; the D gene is possibly TRBD2 (7 bases). Looked up from germline, CDR1 is SGHVS and CDR2 is FQNEAQ. The CDR3 is made up of 18 amino acids. Trimming shortened V by 2 bases and J by 2 bases, and 22 bases separated the two germline ends. This CDR3 reads CASSLPQQGGNPPYEQYF. Here the CDR3 DNA reads TGTGCCAGCAGCTTACCCCAACAGGGAGGGAATCCCCCCTACGAGCAGTACTTC.

This clonotype has at least ten counts. The chain couples TRBV7-6 to TRBJ1-3; D is unresolved. CDR3 length: 18 amino acids. Germline V gives CDR1 SGHVS, CDR2 FNYEAQ. Trimming removed 5 bases from V and 0 bases from J, with 20 bases in between. Here the CDR3 DNA reads TGTGCCAGCAGCACCCGTTACCGACGAAGAGCCTCTGGAAACACCATATATTTT. Its protein product is CASSTRYRRRASGNTIYF.

A word on this clonotype: This may be a read error, as it is one base from a much larger clone. The genes are TRBV7-8 and TRBJ1-1; D uncertain. This CDR3 region has 12 residues. CDR1 and CDR2 from the germline V gene are SGHVS and FQNEAQ. Between the trimmed V and J ends, which lost 8 bases and 4 bases, there was a span of 11 bases. CDR3 sequence reads: CASEDPITEAFF. The DNA for the CDR3 is TGTGCCAGCGAGGACCCGATCACTGAAGCTTTCTTT.

Only a few counts were recorded for this clonotype. V usage is TRBV2 and J usage is TRBJ2-3; D is unclear. Germline V gives CDR1 SNHLY, CDR2 FYNNEI. Trimming removed 0 bases from V and 0 bases from J, with 13 bases in between. CDR3 size: 17 residues. The CDR3 nucleotides are TGTGCCAGCAGTGAAGCCTCTGTATCCCTTAGCACAGATACGCAGTATTTT. This encodes CASSEASVSLSTDTQYF.